This T cell receptor beta chain was observed in a study of blood T cell repertoires in COVID-19. About the research overall: From the United States, Italy and Spain came samples of acute and convalescent COVID-19. PBMCs, B-cell-depleted T cells, or T cells were the source of the cDNA or gDNA that made up the material.

The V end was cut by 6 bases, the J end by 4 bases, with 14 bases between. The CDR3 covers 14 residues. Germline lookup yields CDR1 SNHLY and CDR2 FYNNEI. Enrollment of patients from Seattle took place during active infection, with longitudinal follow-up. As handled by the study authors: The assay estimated nucleated cells by amplifying reference gene primers. Profiling relied on immunoSEQ multiplex PCR, and the TCRdb table lists in-frame clones only, not all of them. V, J and clone size are taken as reported in that table, and D and trimming were inferred from the DNA itself. The sample yields tens of thousands of clones, roughly 90% seen once.

The origin of this receptor is a man in his fifties with COVID-19, enrolled during active disease. This chain joins TRBV2 and TRBJ2-3; D not certain. Sequences were obtained from peripheral blood. The CDR3 DNA reads as TGTGCCAGCAGCGCTGTTAGCTACTCAGATACGCAGTATTTT. This encodes CASSAVSYSDTQYF.